One sample yielded the 2 T cell receptor beta chains listed below, sequenced in a study of shared clonotypes between healthy human individuals. Assay used: immunoSEQ multiplex PCR; TCRdb lists only in-frame clones, some missing. Here the sample spans about a million clones, about 77% being singletons. The specimen sequenced was memory CD4+ T cells sorted from blood. Subset noted: CD45RA-negative fraction. The receptors here all came from a man aged 18 to 30 in good health.

Worth noting for this clone: Additional DNA sequences in this sample encode the identical CDR3. This chain joins TRBV6-1 and TRBJ2-7, with D possibly being TRBD1 or TRBD2 (5 bases each). This CDR3 region has 11 residues. Trimming removed 6 bases at V and 3 bases at J, with 6 bases between. Germline CDR1 and CDR2: MNHNS and SASEGT. This CDR3 reads CASRGVYEQYF. The CDR3 nucleotides are TGTGCCAGCAGGGGGGTCTACGAGCAGTACTTC.

The CDR3 reads CASSHRDSRGETQYF. DNA for the CDR3: TGTGCCAGCAGCCACCGGGATTCTCGGGGAGAGACCCAGTACTTC. The chain uses TRBV5-8 and TRBJ2-5; D is perhaps TRBD2 (5 bases). The CDR3 length is 15 residues. CDR1 is SGHTS, CDR2 YDEGEE, per germline. Trimming shortened V by 4 bases and J by 4 bases, and 17 bases separated the two germline ends.